The entry below gives a single TCR beta chain sequence along with its context. Its antigen is not known. The CDR3 is made up of 15 amino acids. CDR1 is DFQATT and CDR2 is SNEGSKA in the germline V gene (reference sequence). The data belong to a study of T cells expressing NK-cell markers. Findings of the study overall: The study found these clonotypes also leading the CD3+CD56-NKG2C+ fraction in a few donors. Over 5 donors showed dominant NKG2C+ clonotypes comprising roughly 1.0-7.5% of their CD8+ T cells.

TCRdb reprocessed the 5' RACE reads and stores each CDR3 protein as one record, lacking DNA. The table lists roughly 280,000 distinct CDR3 sequences. The chain links TRBV20-1 to TRBJ2-7; TCRdb selects TRBD2, and the lack of DNA leaves this call unchecked. The sample was blood T cells: a sorted CD56 or NKG2C T cell subset, CD4+ or CD8+ T cells, or bulk PBMC T cells (not recorded which). This TCR was sampled from a man younger than 35 in good health. The CDR3 reads CSARDRLRGSYEQYF.